This TCR beta chain was obtained from a study of T-cell memory formation after mild COVID-19. Broader study findings: Balance between CD4 and CD8 was seen in clones contracting day 15 to 85, and a CD4+ lean was seen in later expanders.

A single record per CDR3 protein comes from TCRdb applying MiXCR to the 5' RACE reads. Of almost 250,000 distinct CDR3 sequences in the sample, approximately 15% were seen once. Concerning this clonotype itself: Its antigen remains unidentified.

The trim removed 5 bases at V and 0 bases at J, leaving 4 bases unmatched. This CDR3 region has 16 residues. This chain connects TRBV12-3 or TRBV12-4 to TRBJ2-2; 9 bases match TRBD1. The material sequenced was PBMCs or a T cell subset sorted from them (not recorded which). This clonotype originated in an adult woman who had mild COVID-19 (a few samples of this study predate the infection). Cell type and time point are not known. The chain's CDR3 is CASSPRQGANTGELFF. CDR3 DNA sequence: TGTGCCAGCAGTCCGAGACAGGGGGCGAACACCGGGGAGCTGTTTTTT.